Listed below are T cell receptor beta chains from one sample, sequenced in a study of blood T cell repertoires in COVID-19. TCRdb's copy holds only in-frame clones and misses some; the assay was immunoSEQ multiplex PCR. The sample lists fewer than 90,000 clones, about 87% occurring once. Sequencing was performed on peripheral blood. The receptors originated from a man in his 60s with acute or convalescent COVID-19. Both conserved end residues are part of each CDR3. Fields, in order: J gene, D gene, V gene, clone size, CDR3 length, CDR3 protein, CDR3 DNA. D genes are given only for firm matches. Part of the rows lack a size; the others show once, few, many or a class for expanded clones.

TRBJ2-1,TRBD2,TRBV11-3,few,16,CASSLDGGRPDNEQFF,TGTGCCAGCAGCTTAGATGGCGGGAGACCTGACAATGAGCAGTTCTTC
TRBJ2-3,.,TRBV7-2,.,10,CANGADTQYF,TGTGCTAACGGGGCAGATACGCAGTATTTT
TRBJ1-4,.,TRBV10-2,.,13,CASSERRAGELFF,TGCGCCAGCAGTGAACGGCGGGCTGGGGAACTGTTTTTT
TRBJ1-1,.,TRBV6-1,.,15,CASSEAGRLNTEAFF,TGTGCCAGCAGTGAAGCAGGGAGGCTGAACACTGAAGCTTTCTTT
TRBJ1-1,.,TRBV5-1,once,15,CASSLDPGLNTEAFF,TGCGCCAGCAGCTTGGATCCAGGGCTGAACACTGAAGCTTTCTTT
TRBJ2-3,.,TRBV10-1,.,16,CASLLSGTSSTDTQYF,TGCGCCAGCCTTCTCTCGGGGACTTCTAGCACAGATACGCAGTATTTT
TRBJ2-2,TRBD2,TRBV7-2,.,13,CASSWRTSGELFF,TGTGCCAGCAGCTGGAGGACTAGCGGGGAGCTGTTTTTT
TRBJ2-3,.,TRBV5-1,.,14,CASSLAGGPDTQYF,TGCGCCAGCAGCTTGGCGGGGGGCCCAGATACGCAGTATTTT
TRBJ2-5,TRBD2,TRBV5-1,.,14,CASSTGLAGETQYF,TGCGCCAGCAGCACGGGACTAGCGGGAGAGACCCAGTACTTC
TRBJ1-2,TRBD1,TRBV5-4,.,13,CASSLQGAGGYTF,TGTGCCAGCAGCTTGCAGGGGGCAGGAGGCTACACCTTC
TRBJ1-2,TRBD1,TRBV2,.,12,CLLGQGVGGYTF,TGCCTACTGGGGCAGGGGGTAGGGGGCTACACCTTC
TRBJ2-7,TRBD1,TRBV5-4,.,13,CASSSQGRYEQYF,TGTGCCAGCAGCTCACAGGGGAGATACGAGCAGTACTTC
TRBJ2-7,TRBD2,TRBV10-2,.,15,CASSALSGTGNEQYF,TGCGCCAGCAGCGCACTTAGCGGGACCGGGAACGAGCAGTACTTC
TRBJ1-2,.,TRBV5-1,.,15,CASSLVVGAMSGYTF,TGCGCCAGCAGCTTGGTTGTAGGGGCCATGTCTGGCTACACCTTC
TRBJ1-5,.,TRBV28,.,13,CASSPSGVTPQHF,TGTGCCAGCAGCCCTTCAGGTGTCACGCCCCAGCATTTT
TRBJ1-5,.,TRBV5-1,.,13,CASSPEVNQPQHF,TGCGCCAGCAGCCCCGAGGTTAATCAGCCCCAGCATTTT
TRBJ1-1,.,TRBV28,.,12,CASTQENTEAFF,TGTGCCAGTACTCAGGAGAACACTGAAGCTTTCTTT
TRBJ1-6,.,TRBV18,.,12,CASSLQGSPLHF,TGTGCCAGCTCACTTCAGGGCTCGCCCCTCCACTTT
TRBJ2-1,TRBD1,TRBV2,.,16,CASSTGTGMFSNEQFF,TGTGCCAGCAGTACCGGGACAGGGATGTTCTCCAATGAGCAGTTCTTC
TRBJ2-7,.,TRBV6-1,.,19,CASSEVTVAYEGSRDEQYF,TGTGCCAGCAGTGAAGTCACGGTTGCCTATGAGGGTAGCCGGGACGAGCAGTACTTC
TRBJ1-2,.,TRBV10-3,.,11,CAIGAYYGYTF,TGTGCCATCGGGGCATACTATGGCTACACCTTC
TRBJ1-3,.,TRBV15,few,16,CATRAGQAISGNTIYF,TGTGCCACCAGGGCTGGGCAGGCGATCTCTGGAAACACCATATATTTT
TRBJ1-2,.,TRBV4-1,.,17,CASSQDLRGGADYGYTF,TGCGCCAGCAGCCAAGATCTGAGGGGGGGCGCCGACTATGGCTACACCTTC
TRBJ2-5,TRBD1,TRBV18,.,13,CASSQGQKETQYF,TGTGCCAGCTCACAGGGACAGAAAGAGACCCAGTACTTC
TRBJ2-2,.,TRBV6-2/TRBV6-3,.,16,CASSYPPGQRTGELFF,TGTGCCAGCAGTTACCCCCCCGGACAGAGGACCGGGGAGCTGTTTTTT
TRBJ1-5,.,TRBV21-1,.,19,CASSKVEKGAPLSNQPQHF,TGTGCCAGCAGCAAAGTAGAAAAAGGGGCTCCACTTAGCAATCAGCCCCAGCATTTT
TRBJ2-7,TRBD2,TRBV10-3,.,13,CATLGAGGYEQYF,TGTGCCACTCTCGGGGCGGGGGGCTACGAGCAGTACTTC
TRBJ1-6,.,TRBV5-1,.,13,CASSAGPNSPLHF,TGCGCCAGCAGCGCGGGACCAAATTCACCCCTCCACTTT
TRBJ2-7,.,TRBV2,.,14,CASSPDRSSYEQYF,TGTGCCAGCAGTCCAGACAGGTCCTCCTACGAGCAGTACTTC
TRBJ2-1,.,TRBV28,.,16,CASSHKRGSSYNEQFF,TGTGCCAGCAGTCATAAAAGGGGGAGCTCCTACAATGAGCAGTTCTTC
TRBJ2-1,TRBD2,TRBV4-2,.,16,CASSQVGLAEYNEQFF,TGTGCCAGCAGCCAAGTGGGGCTAGCGGAGTACAATGAGCAGTTCTTC
TRBJ2-3,TRBD1,TRBV10-3,.,14,CAISDTGGEDTQYF,TGTGCCATCAGTGACACAGGGGGTGAAGATACGCAGTATTTT
TRBJ2-1,.,TRBV19,.,14,CASSRRDTANEQFF,TGTGCCAGTAGTAGAAGGGACACGGCCAATGAGCAGTTCTTC
TRBJ2-2,TRBD2,TRBV20-1,.,11,CSAGRSGELFF,TGCAGTGCCGGGAGGTCCGGGGAGCTGTTTTTT
TRBJ2-3,TRBD2,TRBV10-3,.,16,CAISGLAGSSTDTQYF,TGTGCCATCAGTGGACTAGCGGGTTCTAGCACAGATACGCAGTATTTT
TRBJ2-7,TRBD2,TRBV18,.,18,CASSLQTGGSGRGTEQYF,TGTGCCAGCTCACTCCAAACAGGGGGAAGCGGGAGGGGAACCGAGCAGTACTTC
TRBJ1-5,.,TRBV21-1,.,15,CASSKVGQGYQPQHF,TGTGCCAGCAGCAAAGTCGGGCAGGGATATCAGCCCCAGCATTTT
TRBJ1-5,.,TRBV27,.,15,CASSLFSHSNQPQHF,TGTGCCAGCAGTTTATTTTCCCATAGCAATCAGCCCCAGCATTTT